These T cell receptor beta chains were read from a single sample in a study of blood T cell repertoires in COVID-19. Libraries were prepared by immunoSEQ multiplex PCR; TCRdb keeps only in-frame clonotypes and omits some of them. The data contain over 200,000 clones, about 90% of them seen just once; the ten biggest clones take up less than 3%. The sample consisted of peripheral blood. The receptors stem from a man aged 25-45 years with COVID-19, enrolled during active disease. CDR3s include the opening cysteine and the closing phenylalanine or tryptophan. Each record gives: J gene, V gene, clone size, D gene, CDR3 protein, CDR3 DNA. A D gene is named only where the DNA matches it firmly. Only some rows state a clone size, as once, few, many or a class for expanded clones.

TRBJ1-2,TRBV19,NA,TRBD1,CASSIEVGTGGYTF,TGTGCCAGTAGTATAGAAGTTGGGACAGGGGGCTACACCTTC
TRBJ2-2,TRBV2,NA,TRBD1,CASISLQGITGELFF,TGTGCCAGCATATCCCTACAGGGGATCACCGGGGAGCTGTTTTTT
TRBJ1-2,TRBV4-3,once,TRBD1,CASSHEGTAHTF,TGCGCCAGCAGCCATGAAGGGACAGCCCACACCTTC
TRBJ2-7,TRBV19,NA,TRBD2,CASSIGGTSGRAGYEQYF,TGTGCCAGTAGTATAGGCGGGACTAGCGGGAGGGCCGGATACGAGCAGTACTTC
TRBJ1-1,TRBV6-5,NA,TRBD1,CASTWAQGVEAFF,TGTGCCAGCACCTGGGCGCAGGGGGTAGAAGCTTTCTTT
TRBJ2-5,TRBV27,NA,NA,CASSPRDILRETQYF,TGTGCCAGCAGCCCCCGGGACATTCTTAGGGAGACCCAGTACTTC
TRBJ1-3,TRBV4-2,NA,NA,CASSQDAFSNSGNTIYF,TGTGCCAGCAGCCAAGATGCGTTCTCCAACTCTGGAAACACCATATATTTT
TRBJ1-2,TRBV6-5,NA,NA,CASSYGVFLGSGYTF,TGTGCCAGCAGTTACGGAGTCTTCCTGGGTAGTGGCTACACCTTC
TRBJ2-7,TRBV6-1,NA,NA,CASKKGHLPYEQYF,TGTGCCAGCAAAAAGGGACATCTCCCCTACGAGCAGTACTTC
TRBJ1-6,TRBV2,once,TRBD1,CASSPDRVGSPLHF,TGTGCCAGCAGTCCGGACAGGGTGGGGTCACCCCTCCACTTT
TRBJ2-2,TRBV27,NA,TRBD1,CASSLSDRGPGELFF,TGTGCCAGCAGTTTATCGGACAGGGGGCCCGGGGAGCTGTTTTTT
TRBJ2-5,TRBV7-3,once,NA,CASSLADGKTQYF,TGTGCCAGCAGCCTCGCGGACGGGAAGACCCAGTACTTC
TRBJ2-3,TRBV18,NA,TRBD1,CASSPPDRATDTQYF,TGTGCCAGCTCACCTCCCGACAGGGCAACAGATACGCAGTATTTT
TRBJ1-1,TRBV28,NA,NA,CASSWSTEAFF,TGTGCCAGCAGCTGGAGCACTGAAGCTTTCTTT
TRBJ2-3,TRBV11-3,NA,NA,CASSHGAGLTDTQYF,TGTGCCAGCAGCCATGGGGCCGGCCTCACAGATACGCAGTATTTT
TRBJ2-7,TRBV7-8,NA,NA,CASSLDQGWEQYF,TGTGCCAGCAGCTTAGACCAGGGGTGGGAGCAGTACTTC
TRBJ1-5,TRBV29-1,NA,TRBD1,CSVADRESNQPQHF,TGCAGCGTCGCCGACAGGGAGAGCAATCAGCCCCAGCATTTT
TRBJ2-1,TRBV7-3,NA,NA,CASSSTIPSDNRHEQFF,TGTGCCAGCAGTTCCACAATTCCTAGCGATAACCGACATGAGCAGTTCTTC
TRBJ2-7,TRBV18,NA,TRBD2,CASSLSTSGSYYEQYF,TGTGCCAGCTCACTATCGACTAGCGGGAGTTACTACGAGCAGTACTTC
TRBJ2-3,TRBV19,NA,NA,CASSRRRDKNTDTQYF,TGTGCCAGTAGCCGCCGCAGGGACAAAAACACAGATACGCAGTATTTT
TRBJ1-2,TRBV5-1,NA,TRBD1,CASSTGQVMDGYTF,TGCGCCAGCAGCACCGGACAGGTCATGGATGGCTACACCTTC
TRBJ1-6,TRBV6-5,few,TRBD1,CASSQGQGRASPLHF,TGTGCCAGCAGTCAGGGACAGGGTCGGGCTTCACCCCTCCACTTT
TRBJ1-3,TRBV5-1,once,TRBD1,CASSSWTGVGNTIYF,TGCGCCAGCAGCTCTTGGACAGGGGTCGGAAACACCATATATTTT
TRBJ1-5,TRBV5-1,NA,NA,CASSWGPAGEGQPQHF,TGCGCCAGCAGCTGGGGACCCGCAGGGGAGGGTCAGCCCCAGCATTTT
TRBJ2-4,TRBV18,NA,TRBD1,CASSPLGTVPAKNIQYF,TGTGCCAGCTCACCCCTTGGGACAGTTCCGGCCAAAAACATTCAGTACTTC
TRBJ2-1,TRBV7-2,NA,NA,CASSLAILPNEQFF,TGTGCCAGCAGCTTAGCGATACTCCCCAATGAGCAGTTCTTC
TRBJ1-1,TRBV19,NA,NA,CATKRMGNTEAFF,TGTGCCACCAAGCGGATGGGGAACACTGAAGCTTTCTTT
TRBJ1-3,TRBV6-5,NA,NA,CASSYLRGGSGNTIYF,TGTGCCAGCAGTTACCTAAGGGGCGGTTCTGGAAACACCATATATTTT
TRBJ1-2,TRBV28,NA,NA,CASSSPGGGQFYGYTF,TGTGCCAGCAGTTCCCCCGGGGGGGGGCAGTTCTATGGCTACACCTTC
TRBJ2-7,TRBV19,once,TRBD1,CASSGQGWEQYF,TGTGCCAGTAGCGGACAGGGGTGGGAGCAGTACTTC
TRBJ1-4,TRBV6-4,NA,NA,CASRGATNEKLFF,TGTGCCAGCCGGGGGGCTACTAATGAAAAACTGTTTTTT
TRBJ2-1,TRBV18,NA,NA,CASSPPLRQINEQFF,TGTGCCAGCTCACCCCCGCTTCGACAGATTAATGAGCAGTTCTTC
TRBJ2-2,TRBV11-2,NA,TRBD1,CASSPDRNPGELFF,TGTGCCAGCAGTCCGGACAGGAACCCCGGGGAGCTGTTTTTT
TRBJ1-2,TRBV10-3,NA,TRBD1,CAISESDRDYGYTF,TGTGCCATCAGTGAGTCCGACAGGGACTATGGCTACACCTTC
TRBJ2-7,TRBV6-2/TRBV6-3,NA,TRBD2,CASSYNPAGVLYEQYF,TGTGCCAGCAGTTATAATCCCGCGGGGGTACTCTACGAGCAGTACTTC
TRBJ1-1,TRBV19,NA,TRBD1,CATRTGARYAEAFF,TGTGCCACCCGGACAGGGGCTAGATACGCTGAAGCTTTCTTT
TRBJ2-7,TRBV5-6,NA,NA,CASSLRDISYEQYF,TGTGCCAGCAGCTTAAGGGACATCTCCTACGAGCAGTACTTC
TRBJ1-1,TRBV7-2,NA,TRBD1,CASSLVSGQGGFRAEAFF,TGTGCCAGCAGCTTAGTGTCAGGACAGGGAGGTTTTAGGGCTGAAGCTTTCTTT
TRBJ1-2,TRBV18,NA,NA,CASSLSTVISYGYTF,TGTGCCAGCTCACTTTCGACAGTTATCTCCTATGGCTACACCTTC
TRBJ1-1,TRBV30,NA,NA,CAWSREYTEAFF,TGTGCCTGGAGCAGGGAATACACTGAAGCTTTCTTT
TRBJ1-6,TRBV6-1,NA,NA,CASSEINSYNSPLHF,TGTGCCAGCAGTGAAATAAACAGCTATAATTCACCCCTCCACTTT
TRBJ2-1,TRBV5-6,NA,TRBD2,CASSRMRQREYYNEQFF,TGTGCCAGCAGCCGTATGAGACAGCGGGAGTACTACAATGAGCAGTTCTTC
TRBJ2-7,TRBV19,few,NA,CATSGDNSYEQYF,TGTGCCACCAGCGGGGACAACTCCTACGAGCAGTACTTC
TRBJ2-7,TRBV7-9,NA,NA,CASSLVAYEEQYF,TGTGCCAGCAGCTTAGTTGCTTACGAGGAGCAGTACTTC
TRBJ1-3,TRBV9,NA,NA,CASSPRGGRVSGNTIYF,TGTGCCAGCAGCCCCCGGGGGGGTAGGGTCTCTGGAAACACCATATATTTT
TRBJ2-7,TRBV27,few,TRBD1,CASTQRRGQGLSYEQYF,TGTGCCAGCACCCAGCGAAGAGGACAGGGCCTCTCCTACGAGCAGTACTTC
TRBJ2-6,TRBV5-1,NA,NA,CASSLVRGSSGANVLTF,TGCGCCAGCAGCTTGGTCAGAGGGAGCTCTGGGGCCAACGTCCTGACTTTC
TRBJ2-3,TRBV3-1/TRBV3-2,NA,NA,CASSQNRASTDTQYF,TGTGCCAGCAGCCAAAACAGGGCTAGCACAGATACGCAGTATTTT
TRBJ1-1,TRBV5-1,NA,TRBD1,CASSLAGTGNTEAFF,TGCGCCAGCAGCTTGGCCGGGACAGGGAACACTGAAGCTTTCTTT
TRBJ2-5,TRBV10-2,NA,NA,CASLSTQGPQETQYF,TGCGCCAGCTTATCTACTCAGGGCCCCCAAGAGACCCAGTACTTC
TRBJ2-7,TRBV7-3,NA,NA,CASSSGQIPYEQYF,TGTGCCAGCAGCTCCGGACAGATTCCCTACGAGCAGTACTTC
TRBJ1-1,TRBV2,NA,NA,CASTRGQRNTEAFF,TGTGCCAGCACCAGGGGTCAGAGGAACACTGAAGCTTTCTTT
TRBJ2-2,TRBV21-1,NA,NA,CASSSGTFGFLNTGELFF,TGTGCCAGCAGCTCCGGGACATTCGGATTTTTGAACACCGGGGAGCTGTTTTTT
TRBJ1-2,TRBV5-1,few,NA,CASSATGSYGYTF,TGCGCCAGCAGCGCAACAGGGTCCTATGGCTACACCTTC
TRBJ1-5,TRBV5-6,NA,NA,CASSPRWEDYQPQHF,TGTGCCAGCAGCCCACGCTGGGAGGATTATCAGCCCCAGCATTTT